Sequencing of this T cell receptor beta chain was carried out in a study of CD4 T cells in relation to SARS-CoV-2 and coronaviruses. For this clone: The antigen remains undetermined.

Unexposed donor CD4+ T cells date from about 2010-2018, before the COVID-19 pandemic. Isolation of CD4+ T cells took place after roughly nine days in culture. Half the medium was replaced with IL-2 medium on days 3 and 7. Assay: immunoSEQ multiplex PCR; the TCRdb copy retains only in-frame clones and omits some. The data contain roughly 30,000 clones, 60% to 85% of them singletons. The sequence came from a human donor in good health. Sequenced sample: CD4+ T cells from PBMCs, cultured in vitro.

The CDR3 sequence: CASSPGPFSGNTIYF. The CDR3 DNA sequence: TGTGCCAGCAGCCCAGGTCCTTTCTCTGGAAACACCATATATTTT. V usage is TRBV5-5 and J usage is TRBJ1-3; unclear D gene. Germline-derived CDR1 and CDR2 are SGHKS and YYEKEE (reference sequence). V lost 4 bases and J lost 0, with 11 bases in between. The length of the CDR3 is 15 residues.